This TCR beta chain was recorded in a study of monozygotic twins with inflammatory bowel disease. As to this clonotype: Its antigen is not identified.

TCRdb re-called the 5' RACE reads; one entry per CDR3 protein, DNA not given. The sample includes more than 300,000 distinct CDR3 sequences. Germline loops: CDR1 DFQATT, CDR2 SNEGSKA (reference sequence). CDR3 length equals 13 residues. General study results and limits: The inverse Simpson measure of TCRbeta diversity was lower in IBD patients than in healthy co-twins.

J is TRBJ2-5 and V is TRBV20-1; there is no DNA to check the TCRdb D call of TRBD1. The TCR originated in a human donor with ulcerative colitis or Crohn's disease, or a healthy co-twin of an affected twin (not recorded which). Sequencing was performed on blood. The CDR3 loop is CTSWDASEEAQYF.